A selection of T cell receptor beta chains follows, all from one sample in a study of metastatic and nonmetastatic thyroid tumors. MiXCR was used by TCRdb to re-call the PCR reads. The sample lists some 7,000 clones, 30% to 40% occurring once. Sequenced input: adjacent normal tissue. These receptors all come from a female donor with papillary thyroid cancer or a benign thyroid nodule (not recorded which). Some clones in this sample may be carry-over from other donors' samples. The CDR3 runs from the conserved cysteine through the conserved F or W. Fields, in order: clone size, D gene, V gene, J gene, CDR3 DNA, CDR3 protein. D genes are given only for firm matches. Clone size is shown for a subset of rows, as once, few, many or a class of expanded clone.

>once|NA|TRBV30|TRBJ1-1
TGTGCCTGGGGGGACGGACCCAACACTGAAGCTTTCTTT
CAWGDGPNTEAFF
>few|TRBD2|TRBV6-1|TRBJ2-7
TGTGCCAGCAGTGAGGCGGCGGGAGCGGCCTACGAGCAGTACTTC
CASSEAAGAAYEQYF
>few|NA|TRBV7-9|TRBJ2-7
TGTGCCAGCAGCCACGGATCCGAGCAGTACTTC
CASSHGSEQYF
>few|NA|TRBV4-2|TRBJ2-5
TGTGCCAGCAGCCAAGCCGAAGGGGTCCAAGAGACCCAGTACTTC
CASSQAEGVQETQYF
>NA|NA|TRBV9|TRBJ2-7
TGTGCCAGCTCCCGGGCCACAGAGTACGAGCAGTACTTC
CASSRATEYEQYF
>few|NA|TRBV11-3|TRBJ2-5
TGTGCCAGCAGCTTAGGAGGGACGGGCCAAGAGACCCAGTACTTC
CASSLGGTGQETQYF
>few|NA|TRBV27|TRBJ2-6
TGTGCCAGCAGTTTAATAGCTGGGGCCAACGTCCTGACTTTC
CASSLIAGANVLTF
>NA|NA|TRBV6-2/TRBV6-3|TRBJ1-4
TGTGCCAGCAGTTACAGGGGGAATGAAAAACTGTTTTTT
CASSYRGNEKLFF
>few|NA|TRBV5-1|TRBJ2-3
TGCGCCAGCAGTAGCGGACCGGCCTCAGATACGCAGTATTTT
CASSSGPASDTQYF
>NA|TRBD2|TRBV27|TRBJ2-7
TGTGCCAGCTCCTTCAGCGGGAGTGACGAGCAGTACTTC
CASSFSGSDEQYF
>NA|NA|TRBV7-3|TRBJ2-7
TGTGCCAGCAGCTCCGGGACTCAGCCCTACGAGCAGTACTTC
CASSSGTQPYEQYF
>NA|NA|TRBV7-8|TRBJ2-7
TGTGCCAGCAGCCCCGTCGGGGAGGAGCTAGGGGAGCAGTACTTC
CASSPVGEELGEQYF
>NA|NA|TRBV20-1|TRBJ2-7
TGCAGTGCTAGAGGGCTCTCCTACGAGCAGTACTTC
CSARGLSYEQYF
>few|NA|TRBV16|TRBJ2-7
TGTGCCAGCATCCAATCACCCCGGGGCGGCAACGAGCAGTACTTC
CASIQSPRGGNEQYF
>few|NA|TRBV27|TRBJ2-7
TGTGCCAGCAGTTTAGGTATTGGCTACGAGCAGTACTTC
CASSLGIGYEQYF
>few|NA|TRBV28|TRBJ2-7
TGTGCCAGCAGTTACGGCCTTGGCGAGCAGTACTTC
CASSYGLGEQYF
>NA|NA|TRBV3-1|TRBJ1-2
TGTGCCAGCAGCGAGGGGGGGACTTATGGCTACACCTTC
CASSEGGTYGYTF
>few|TRBD1|TRBV12-3/TRBV12-4|TRBJ2-1
TGTGCCAGCAGTTTGGCCGGGACAGGGTGGTTCTTC
CASSLAGTGWFF
>NA|NA|TRBV28|TRBJ1-6
TGTGCCAGCAGTATCCAACAGGGTCTTAATTCACCCCTCCACTTT
CASSIQQGLNSPLHF
>NA|TRBD1|TRBV6-2/TRBV6-3|TRBJ1-2
TGTGCCAGCAGTTACGCGCAGGGGGCGCGGGGCTACACCTTC
CASSYAQGARGYTF
>NA|NA|TRBV7-8|TRBJ2-7
TGTGCCAGCAGCCTCAGGGTCTACGAGCAGTACTTC
CASSLRVYEQYF
>medium-sized|TRBD2|TRBV9|TRBJ2-3
TGTGCCAGCAGCGTAGGCGGGGGGGGACTAGCGGGGGCGGATACGCAGTATTTT
CASSVGGGGLAGADTQYF
>NA|TRBD1|TRBV7-8|TRBJ2-3
TGTGCCAGCAGCCTTTGGACAGGGGTCACAGATACGCAGTATTTT
CASSLWTGVTDTQYF
>few|TRBD1|TRBV6-1|TRBJ2-7
TGTGCCAGCAGTTCTGGACAGGTGTTCTACGAGCAGTACTTC
CASSSGQVFYEQYF
>medium-sized|NA|TRBV7-9|TRBJ1-1
TGTGCCAGCAGCTTAGGTGGAGAGAACACTGAAGCTTTCTTT
CASSLGGENTEAFF
>NA|NA|TRBV27|TRBJ2-7
TGTGCCAGCTCCCAACTGGACAGTGGCTACGAGCAGTACTTC
CASSQLDSGYEQYF
>NA|NA|TRBV5-4|TRBJ1-6
TGTGCCAGCAGCTTTTCCTGGGTTGATTCACCCCTCCACTTT
CASSFSWVDSPLHF
>NA|NA|TRBV19|TRBJ1-5
TGTGCCAGTAGTATAGACCCCAGGGGAAATCAGCCCCAGAATTTT
CASSIDPRGNQPQNF
>NA|NA|TRBV9|TRBJ2-5
TGTGCCAGCAGGAGCGGAACCGGGGGGACCCAGTACTTC
CASRSGTGGTQYF
>NA|NA|TRBV5-1|TRBJ1-2
TGCGCCAGCAGCTTCGGATATGGCTACACCTTC
CASSFGYGYTF
>NA|TRBD1|TRBV19|TRBJ1-5
TGTGCCAGTAGAACTGGAAAATTTGAGGACAGGGGTAATCAGCCCCAGCATTTT
CASRTGKFEDRGNQPQHF
>NA|TRBD2|TRBV5-1|TRBJ2-7
TGCGCCAACAGCTTGGGGCTAGCGGGTTACGAGCAGTACTTC
CANSLGLAGYEQYF
>NA|TRBD1|TRBV18|TRBJ2-7
TGTGCCAGCTCACCCCGGGACAGAACCTACGAGCAGTACTTC
CASSPRDRTYEQYF
>few|NA|TRBV6-2/TRBV6-3|TRBJ1-6
TGTGCCAGCAGTTATGCTAATTCACCCCTCCACTTT
CASSYANSPLHF
>few|NA|TRBV6-1|TRBJ2-3
TGTGCCACCTTGAGGTTCCAGCCAGATACGCAGTATTTT
CATLRFQPDTQYF
>once|NA|TRBV5-1|TRBJ2-6
TGCGCCAGCCGCACGGCCCTCTCTGGGGCCAACGTCCTGACTTTC
CASRTALSGANVLTF
>NA|TRBD2|TRBV20-1|TRBJ2-3
TGCAGTGCTAGAGGAGGGGCTAGCGGGAGCGCAGATACGCAGTATTTT
CSARGGASGSADTQYF
>NA|NA|TRBV28|TRBJ2-5
TGTGCCAGCACCCACCATGGGGGGTCGGAGACCCAGTACTTC
CASTHHGGSETQYF
>NA|TRBD1|TRBV6-2/TRBV6-3|TRBJ1-5
TGTGCCAGCGAAAATCGACAGGGTAGGCAGCCCCAGCATTTT
CASENRQGRQPQHF
>few|NA|TRBV25-1|TRBJ2-7
TGTGCCAGCAGTGATAGGTCTGACGAGCAGTACTTC
CASSDRSDEQYF
>NA|TRBD2|TRBV2|TRBJ2-3
TGTGCCATAAGACTAGCGGGAGGTAAAGATACGCAGTATTTT
CAIRLAGGKDTQYF
>few|NA|TRBV6-1|TRBJ2-2
TGTGCCAGCAGTCCGCGGACGGCGAACACCGGGGAGCTGTTTTTT
CASSPRTANTGELFF
>medium-sized|NA|TRBV3-1|TRBJ2-1
TGTGCCAGCAGCCAAGATCTGAATGAGCAGTTCTTC
CASSQDLNEQFF
>NA|TRBD2|TRBV5-1|TRBJ2-7
TGCGCCAGCAGCTTGGATCGCGGGAGTATCGACGAGCAGTACTTC
CASSLDRGSIDEQYF
>few|TRBD1|TRBV5-1|TRBJ2-5
TGCGCCAGCAGCACGGGGACAGAAGAGACCCAGTACTTC
CASSTGTEETQYF
>few|TRBD1|TRBV6-1|TRBJ2-7
TGTGCCAGCAGCCCCTTTACTTTCAGGGGGCGAGCGAGGGAGCAGTACTTC
CASSPFTFRGRAREQYF
>NA|TRBD2|TRBV12-3/TRBV12-4|TRBJ2-1
TGTGCCAGCAGACCCGGGACTAGCGGCCCGTCGGTCTTC
CASRPGTSGPSVF
>few|NA|TRBV7-6|TRBJ2-3
TGTGCCAGCAGCTTAATACGCACAGATACGCAGTATTTT
CASSLIRTDTQYF
>few|NA|TRBV6-5|TRBJ2-5
TGTGCCAGCAGTACCGGCTACCAAGAGACCCAGTACTTC
CASSTGYQETQYF
>few|TRBD2|TRBV2|TRBJ2-7
TGTGCCAGCAGGGTACTAGCGGTTAAATACGAGCAGTACTTC
CASRVLAVKYEQYF